This TCR beta chain was observed in a study of blood T cell repertoires in COVID-19. For the study at large: The cDNA or gDNA used as material had been derived from T cells, B-cell-depleted T cells, or PBMCs.

Repertoires were generated with immunoSEQ multiplex PCR, while TCRdb's copy carries only in-frame clones and drops some. The sample records about 220,000 clones, about 87% being singletons. Trimming removed 0 bases from V and 4 bases from J, with 9 bases in between. CDR1 and CDR2 (germline): MNHNY, SVGAGI (reference sequence). CDR3 size: 14 residues. Participants were placed into cohorts based on the clinical history they reported. Material for sequencing was PBMCs or T cells enriched from blood (not recorded which). This chain links TRBV6-6 with TRBJ1-2; D call uncertain. The TCR sequence derives from a woman in her thirties who had recovered from COVID-19. CDR3: CASSYSIGSYGYTF. For the CDR3, the DNA is TGTGCCAGCAGTTACTCGATAGGGAGCTATGGCTACACCTTC.